Following are 20 T cell receptor beta chains from one sample sequenced in a study of CD8 T cells in Susac syndrome. Reverse transcription of 0.5 to 1 ug RNA was performed with random hexamers. TCRdb independently ran MiXCR on the immunoSEQ multiplex PCR reads; one entry per CDR3 protein. In the table there are about 190,000 distinct CDR3 sequences, roughly nine tenths of which are singletons. The source material was CD4+ T cells from PBMCs. These receptor sequences come from a human donor with Susac syndrome.

The chain employs TRBV7-9 and TRBJ1-1, with D tentatively TRBD1 (6 bases). The CDR3 is made up of 19 amino acids. The germline gives CDR1 SEHNR, CDR2 FQNEAQ (reference sequence). The V gene lost 2 bases and the J gene lost 2 bases, with 24 bases spanning the gap. DNA for the CDR3: TGTGCCAGCAGCTTATTTCCCCCCAGGACAGCAACCTTAAACACTGAAGCTTTCTTT. Translating it yields CASSLFPPRTATLNTEAFF.

This chain connects TRBV6-6 to TRBJ2-1; 7 bases line up with TRBD1. Germline CDR1 reads MNHNY; CDR2 reads SVGAGI (reference sequence). The V gene end was trimmed by 6 bases and the J gene end by 3 bases; junction bases not matched to a gene: 8. The CDR3 consists of 15 residues. The CDR3 loop reads CASRTRDRNYNEQFF. CDR3 in DNA: TGTGCCAGCAGAACCCGGGACAGAAACTACAATGAGCAGTTCTTC.

The chain uses TRBV5-8 and TRBJ2-2; D not resolved. The germline CDR1 and CDR2 sequences are SGHTS and YDEGEE. The CDR3 covers 14 residues. V lost 2 bases and J 6 bases, leaving 11 bases between the germline ends. CDR3 protein: CASSFTGWSGELFF. The CDR3 bases are TGTGCCAGCAGCTTTACGGGCTGGTCCGGGGAGCTGTTTTTT.

This clonotype has only one observation. This chain links TRBV7-2 with TRBJ2-7, with TRBD2 identical over 13 bases. The CDR3 extends over 17 amino acids. Germline-derived CDR1 and CDR2 are SGHTA and FQGNSA. V lost 5 bases and J lost 3; bases outside the gene matches: 10. CDR3 amino acids: CASSQPTSGGLLYEQYF. The CDR3 DNA sequence: TGTGCCAGCAGCCAGCCGACTAGCGGGGGGCTTCTCTACGAGCAGTACTTC.

This clonotype appeared once. This rearrangement joins TRBV6-4 to TRBJ1-1; no firm D call. The germline gives CDR1 MRHNA, CDR2 SNTAGT. Trimming cost V 4 bases and J 1 base, with 7 bases left between them. The CDR3 runs to 13 residues. The DNA of the CDR3 is TGTGCCAGCAGTGCAGGCGAGAACACTGAAGCTTTCTTT. Its protein is CASSAGENTEAFF.

The chain has TRBV30 and TRBJ1-1; D gene ambiguous. Trimming cost V 0 bases and J 0 bases, with 8 bases left between them. The germline V gene encodes CDR1 GTSNPN and CDR2 SVGIG (reference sequence). This CDR3 has 14 amino acids. The CDR3 coding sequence is TGTGCCTGGAGTGTAGAACTGATGAACACTGAAGCTTTCTTT. It translates to CAWSVELMNTEAFF.

CDR3 in amino acids: CASSRRVRDEQYF. The CDR3, as DNA: TGTGCCAGCAGCCGTAGGGTTAGGGACGAGCAGTACTTC. The chain uses TRBV9 and TRBJ2-7; D gene ambiguous. CDR3 size: 13 residues. Per germline, CDR1 SGDLS and CDR2 YYNGEE. Trimming took 4 bases from V and 5 from J, leaving 13 bases between them.

The chain links TRBV20-1 to TRBJ2-1; D not resolved. The CDR3 is 14 amino acids. Trimming stripped 1 base from V and 7 bases from J, with 14 bases between. Germline V gene data show CDR1 as DFQATT and CDR2 as SNEGSKA (reference sequence). The chain's CDR3 is CSARGPFGQNEQFF. The CDR3 nucleotides are TGCAGTGCTAGAGGACCATTCGGTCAGAATGAGCAGTTCTTC.

V gene TRBV4-1 combines with J gene TRBJ2-5; D possibly corresponds to TRBD1 (5 bases). This CDR3 comprises 16 residues. Germline CDR1 MGHRA, CDR2 YSYEKL. V was shortened by 1 base and J by 0 bases, with 12 bases between the two germline ends. CDR3 sequence: CASSQVLGRNQETQYF. As DNA, the CDR3 is TGCGCCAGCAGCCAAGTTCTGGGGCGAAACCAAGAGACCCAGTACTTC.

The chain joins TRBV7-9 to TRBJ2-5, with D perhaps TRBD1 (6 bases). CDR1 and CDR2 (germline): SEHNR, FQNEAQ (reference sequence). CDR3 size: 16 residues. The V end was cut by 5 bases, the J end by 2 bases, with 18 bases between. The CDR3: CASSPTDRRKQETQYF. In DNA, the CDR3 is TGTGCCAGCAGCCCCACGGACAGACGGAAACAAGAGACCCAGTACTTC.

This clonotype was detected once. This rearrangement joins TRBV15 to TRBJ1-2; tentatively, D is TRBD1 (6 bases). V lost 3 bases and J 2 bases, leaving 10 bases between the germline ends. The germline V gene has CDR1 LNHNV and CDR2 YYDKDF (reference sequence). The CDR3 consists of 14 residues. CDR3 loop: CATSRDRENYGYTF. DNA for the CDR3: TGTGCCACCAGCAGGGACAGAGAAAACTATGGCTACACCTTC.

This chain joins TRBV7-9 and TRBJ1-2, with D uncertain. This CDR3 spans 15 amino acids. Germline lookup yields CDR1 SEHNR and CDR2 FQNEAQ (reference sequence). The V end was cut by 5 bases, the J end by 2 bases, with 15 bases between. The CDR3 DNA sequence: TGTGCCAGCAGCGACAAAAAGACACTCAACTATGGCTACACCTTC. Its translation is CASSDKKTLNYGYTF.

The V and J genes are TRBV5-1 and TRBJ1-4; TRBD1 aligns across 7 bases. Per the germline V gene, CDR1 is SGHRS and CDR2 is YFSETQ. Trimming removed 1 base from V and 10 bases from J; junction bases left unmatched: 7. CDR3 length: 14 residues. This CDR3 reads CASSLTTGEGKLFF. The DNA of the CDR3 is TGCGCCAGCAGCTTGACCACAGGGGAAGGAAAACTGTTTTTT.

The CDR3 spells CASSLSIQRSSYNEQFF. CDR3 DNA sequence: TGTGCCAGCAGCTTGTCCATCCAGCGTAGCTCCTACAATGAGCAGTTCTTC. This chain connects TRBV5-6 to TRBJ2-1; D call uncertain. The CDR3 has 17 amino acids. Trimming took 1 base from V and 0 from J, leaving 14 bases between them. The V gene's germline CDR1 is SGHDT and CDR2 YYEEEE. Drawing the rest from reference TRBV5-6 and TRBJ2-1, the complete variable domain is DAGVTQSPTHLIKTRGQQVTLRCSPKSGHDTVSWYQQALGQGPQFIFQYYEEEERQRGNFPDRFSGHQFPNYSSELNVNALLLGDSALYLCASSLSIQRSSYNEQFFGPGTRLTVL.

The V and J genes are TRBV5-1 and TRBJ2-1; a weak D match, TRBD2 (5 bases). Germline V CDR1 and CDR2: SGHRS, YFSETQ. The germline V and J ends were trimmed by 0 bases and 5 bases, with 9 bases remaining between them. The length of the CDR3 is 14 residues. The CDR3 loop is CASSLGSGNNEQFF. The CDR3 DNA follows: TGCGCCAGCAGCTTGGGGTCCGGGAACAATGAGCAGTTCTTC.

J is TRBJ2-3 and V is TRBV20-1; TRBD2 agrees at 15 bases. The CDR3 spans 17 residues. Trimming cost V 2 bases and J 5 bases; bases outside gene matches: 8. CDR1 is DFQATT, CDR2 SNEGSKA, per germline (reference sequence). CDR3 coding DNA: TGCAGTGCTAGATCGGGACTAGCGGGAGGACGTGAAGATACGCAGTATTTT. Translating it yields CSARSGLAGGREDTQYF.

This chain uses TRBV12-3 or TRBV12-4 with TRBJ1-4; maybe TRBD1 (6 bases). V was pared by 3 bases and J by 8 bases, with 13 bases between. This CDR3 contains 14 residues. CDR3 DNA: TGTGCCAGCAGTTTGAGGGGGGATGGGGAAAAACTGTTTTTT. Encoded protein: CASSLRGDGEKLFF.

The chain uses TRBV30 and TRBJ1-2; D is uncertain. This CDR3 has 12 residues. V lost 1 base and J lost 5, with 8 bases in between. CDR1 and CDR2 from the germline V gene are GTSNPN and SVGIG (reference sequence). The CDR3 loop is CAWSGLSYGYTF. The DNA of the CDR3 is TGTGCCTGGAGTGGCCTCAGTTATGGCTACACCTTC.

V is TRBV4-1 and J is TRBJ2-1, with 10 bases lining up with TRBD2. Trimming at V came to 4 bases and at J to 2 bases, leaving 5 bases not matched to a gene. CDR1 is MGHRA, CDR2 YSYEKL, per germline. There are 16 residues in the CDR3. The CDR3 region is CASSPAAGGPYNEQFF. For the CDR3, the DNA is TGCGCCAGCAGCCCTGCAGCGGGGGGGCCCTACAATGAGCAGTTCTTC.

The chain has TRBV27 and TRBJ1-1; TRBD1 might be the D (6 bases). Germline CDR1 reads MNHEY; CDR2 reads SMNVEV (reference sequence). The CDR3 loop spans 13 amino acids. Trimming cost V 11 bases and J 2 bases, with 15 bases left between them. The CDR3 DNA reads as TGTGCCGTCCGTGGGGGGGCAAACACTGAAGCTTTCTTT. This gives the protein CAVRGGANTEAFF.